This T cell receptor (beta chain) was sequenced during a study of tumor-infiltrating lymphocytes in localized non-small cell lung cancer. This clone was counted a few times. This CDR3 has 15 residues. Per the germline V gene, CDR1 is MGHRA and CDR2 is YSYEKL. Trimming pared 0 bases from V and 7 bases from J, leaving 12 bases between. Libraries were prepared by immunoSEQ multiplex PCR; TCRdb keeps only in-frame clonotypes and omits some of them. This table has about 6,600 clones, around 69% appearing once. Material: lung tumor tissue. The sequence was obtained from a human donor with non-small cell lung cancer. The chain recombines TRBV4-1 with TRBJ1-4; a possible D gene is TRBD1 (5 bases). The CDR3 region has the DNA TGCGCCAGCAGCCAAGAGCGGCAGGGAGTTGAAAAACTGTTTTTT. It is translated as CASSQERQGVEKLFF.